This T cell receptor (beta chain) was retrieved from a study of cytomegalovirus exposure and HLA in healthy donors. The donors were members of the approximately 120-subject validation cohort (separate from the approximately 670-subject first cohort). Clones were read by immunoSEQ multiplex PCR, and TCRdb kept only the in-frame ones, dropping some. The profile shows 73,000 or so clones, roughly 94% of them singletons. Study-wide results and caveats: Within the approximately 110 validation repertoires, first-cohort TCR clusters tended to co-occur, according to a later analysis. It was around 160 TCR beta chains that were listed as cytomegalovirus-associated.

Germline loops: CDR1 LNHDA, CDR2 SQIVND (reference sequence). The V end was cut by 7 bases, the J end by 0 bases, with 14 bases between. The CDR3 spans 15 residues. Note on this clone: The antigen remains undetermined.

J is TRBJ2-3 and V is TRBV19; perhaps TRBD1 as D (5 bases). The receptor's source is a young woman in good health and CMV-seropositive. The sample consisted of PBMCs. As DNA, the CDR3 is TGTGCCAGTACCCAATCGACAGCTAGCACAGATACGCAGTATTTT. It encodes CASTQSTASTDTQYF.